This is a list of T cell receptor beta chains from one sample in a study of cytomegalovirus exposure and HLA in healthy donors. Profiled with immunoSEQ multiplex PCR; TCRdb holds only in-frame clones, not every one. The top ten clones hold about 2.5% of a sample with some 180,000 clones, more than 65% of them seen once. Sequencing was carried out using PBMCs. The receptors were gathered from a woman in her twenties or thirties in good health and CMV-seropositive. Both conserved end residues are part of each CDR3. A D gene is named only where the DNA matches it firmly. Size is omitted from some rows. Given values are once, few, many or a class for expanded clones.

CDR3aa: CASRTPGQGARSTDTQYF; CDR3nt: TGTGCCAGCAGAACACCGGGACAGGGGGCGAGGAGCACAGATACGCAGTATTTT; d_gene: TRBD1; j_gene: TRBJ2-3; abundance: .; v_gene: TRBV28
CDR3aa: CASSVLAGGPTDTQYF; CDR3nt: TGTGCCAGCAGTGTATTGGCGGGGGGGCCTACAGATACGCAGTATTTT; d_gene: TRBD2; j_gene: TRBJ2-3; abundance: .; v_gene: TRBV2
CDR3aa: CASSLEQGVEAFF; CDR3nt: TGCGCCAGCAGCTTGGAGCAGGGGGTTGAAGCTTTCTTT; d_gene: TRBD1; j_gene: TRBJ1-1; abundance: .; v_gene: TRBV5-1
CDR3aa: CASSPPRGAGADTQYF; CDR3nt: TGTGCCAGCAGTCCGCCCCGGGGGGCGGGGGCAGATACGCAGTATTTT; d_gene: .; j_gene: TRBJ2-3; abundance: few; v_gene: TRBV28
CDR3aa: CASTETARGYGYTF; CDR3nt: TGTGCCAGCACCGAGACCGCCCGGGGTTATGGCTACACCTTC; d_gene: .; j_gene: TRBJ1-2; abundance: .; v_gene: TRBV27
CDR3aa: CASSIQGAHEQYF; CDR3nt: TGTGCCAGCAGCATTCAGGGGGCACACGAGCAGTACTTC; d_gene: TRBD1; j_gene: TRBJ2-7; abundance: .; v_gene: TRBV5-8
CDR3aa: CASVGGQSHSNQPQHF; CDR3nt: TGTGCTAGTGTCGGGGGACAGTCGCATAGCAATCAGCCCCAGCATTTT; d_gene: TRBD1; j_gene: TRBJ1-5; abundance: .; v_gene: TRBV12-5
CDR3aa: CASSNPGGSGNTIYF; CDR3nt: TGTGCCAGCAGTAATCCGGGGGGGTCTGGAAACACCATATATTTT; d_gene: .; j_gene: TRBJ1-3; abundance: .; v_gene: TRBV28
CDR3aa: CASRRGQESYEQYF; CDR3nt: TGTGCCAGCAGGAGGGGACAGGAATCCTACGAGCAGTACTTC; d_gene: TRBD1; j_gene: TRBJ2-7; abundance: once; v_gene: TRBV7-2
CDR3aa: CASSQLAGTVLREQYF; CDR3nt: TGCGCCAGCAGCCAACTTGCTGGGACAGTCCTTCGCGAGCAGTACTTC; d_gene: TRBD1; j_gene: TRBJ2-7; abundance: .; v_gene: TRBV4-1
CDR3aa: CASSLTPTGSSYEQYF; CDR3nt: TGCGCCAGCAGCTTGACCCCGACAGGGAGCTCCTACGAGCAGTACTTC; d_gene: TRBD1; j_gene: TRBJ2-7; abundance: .; v_gene: TRBV5-1
CDR3aa: CASSLSTGSGNTIYF; CDR3nt: TGTGCCAGCAGCTTATCGACAGGTTCTGGAAACACCATATATTTT; d_gene: .; j_gene: TRBJ1-3; abundance: .; v_gene: TRBV11-2
CDR3aa: CASSLWGGAKDSPLHF; CDR3nt: TGTGCCAGCAGCTTATGGGGGGGGGCAAAGGATTCACCCCTCCACTTT; d_gene: .; j_gene: TRBJ1-6; abundance: few; v_gene: TRBV11-3
CDR3aa: CASSLDLGGYEQYF; CDR3nt: TGTGCCAGCAGCTTAGATCTAGGAGGATACGAGCAGTACTTC; d_gene: .; j_gene: TRBJ2-7; abundance: few; v_gene: TRBV11-2
CDR3aa: CASSRREGTDTQYF; CDR3nt: TGTGCCAGTAGTCGCAGGGAGGGCACAGATACGCAGTATTTT; d_gene: .; j_gene: TRBJ2-3; abundance: .; v_gene: TRBV19
CDR3aa: CATLIQGRVAGGYTF; CDR3nt: TGTGCCACCCTAATACAGGGGCGGGTTGCTGGTGGCTACACCTTC; d_gene: TRBD1; j_gene: TRBJ1-2; abundance: .; v_gene: TRBV28
CDR3aa: CASSFPTEFVAQHF; CDR3nt: TGTGCCAGCAGTTTCCCTACCGAATTCGTGGCCCAGCATTTT; d_gene: .; j_gene: TRBJ1-5; abundance: few; v_gene: TRBV28
CDR3aa: CSSSPRDRDTGELFF; CDR3nt: TGTTCCAGCAGCCCCCGGGACAGGGACACCGGGGAGCTGTTTTTT; d_gene: TRBD1; j_gene: TRBJ2-2; abundance: .; v_gene: TRBV7-9
CDR3aa: CAISTGGGGYTF; CDR3nt: TGTGCCATCAGCACAGGGGGCGGGGGCTACACCTTC; d_gene: TRBD1; j_gene: TRBJ1-2; abundance: .; v_gene: TRBV10-3
CDR3aa: CASSEQGYEQYF; CDR3nt: TGTGCCAGCAGCGAACAGGGGTACGAGCAGTACTTC; d_gene: TRBD1; j_gene: TRBJ2-7; abundance: .; v_gene: TRBV7-2
CDR3aa: CASSLQGTDTQYF; CDR3nt: TGTGCCAGCAGCTTGCAGGGCACAGATACGCAGTATTTT; d_gene: .; j_gene: TRBJ2-3; abundance: .; v_gene: TRBV5-4
CDR3aa: CASSLWTGGAGGYTF; CDR3nt: TGTGCCAGCAGCCTGTGGACAGGGGGCGCCGGTGGCTACACCTTC; d_gene: TRBD1; j_gene: TRBJ1-2; abundance: .; v_gene: TRBV7-9
CDR3aa: CASSSRQSNTEAFF; CDR3nt: TGTGCCAGCAGCTCCCGACAGAGTAACACTGAAGCTTTCTTT; d_gene: .; j_gene: TRBJ1-1; abundance: .; v_gene: TRBV9
CDR3aa: CASSAGRGDVYEQYF; CDR3nt: TGTGCCAGCTCAGCCGGGAGAGGGGATGTCTACGAGCAGTACTTC; d_gene: .; j_gene: TRBJ2-7; abundance: .; v_gene: TRBV18
CDR3aa: CASSSTSGGLANEQFF; CDR3nt: TGTGCCAGCAGCTCGACTAGCGGGGGGCTGGCCAATGAGCAGTTCTTC; d_gene: TRBD2; j_gene: TRBJ2-1; abundance: .; v_gene: TRBV7-2
CDR3aa: CASSLGQTGELFF; CDR3nt: TGCGCCAGCAGCCTTGGACAGACCGGGGAGCTGTTTTTT; d_gene: .; j_gene: TRBJ2-2; abundance: .; v_gene: TRBV5-1
CDR3aa: CASSRDSANTGELFF; CDR3nt: TGTGCCAGCAGTCGGGACAGCGCGAACACCGGGGAGCTGTTTTTT; d_gene: TRBD1; j_gene: TRBJ2-2; abundance: .; v_gene: TRBV6-5
CDR3aa: CASSYFGLTEETQYF; CDR3nt: TGTGCCAGCAGTTACTTTGGACTGACCGAAGAGACCCAGTACTTC; d_gene: .; j_gene: TRBJ2-5; abundance: .; v_gene: TRBV6-5
CDR3aa: CASRVWDYEKLFF; CDR3nt: TGTGCCAGCAGGGTGTGGGACTATGAAAAACTGTTTTTT; d_gene: .; j_gene: TRBJ1-4; abundance: .; v_gene: TRBV28
CDR3aa: CASSIGRGRILSNQPQHF; CDR3nt: TGTGCCAGTAGTATAGGCAGGGGGCGCATCTTGAGCAATCAGCCCCAGCATTTT; d_gene: TRBD1; j_gene: TRBJ1-5; abundance: .; v_gene: TRBV19
CDR3aa: CASRGGLAGNEQFF; CDR3nt: TGTGCCAGCAGGGGGGGACTAGCGGGGAATGAGCAGTTCTTC; d_gene: TRBD2; j_gene: TRBJ2-1; abundance: .; v_gene: TRBV7-2
CDR3aa: CASSFRTGYEQYF; CDR3nt: TGTGCCAGCAGCTTCAGGACAGGGTACGAGCAGTACTTC; d_gene: TRBD1; j_gene: TRBJ2-7; abundance: .; v_gene: TRBV5-8